This note documents a single T cell receptor (beta chain) sequence. What antigen it recognizes has not been identified. Nothing much larger sits one base from this clone, and base qualities are not available. In total, roughly 670 healthy bone marrow donors made up the cohort. At the time of sampling, all cohort members were nominally healthy, though unrecorded immune exposures were likely present. The donor tested CMV seronegative and was one of the 352 seronegative cohort members. A peripheral blood sample was collected from each donor, and TCR beta sequencing was performed on peripheral blood mononuclear cells. The Qiagen DNeasy Blood Extraction Kit was used to extract genomic DNA from the blood cell samples. These data originate in a study of cytomegalovirus exposure and HLA in healthy donors (dated by TCRdb to about 2017). In terms of the full investigation: An earlier analysis of fewer than 750 of the donors reported approximately 300 Gb of sequence data and around 110 million unique TCR beta sequences obtained from about 170 million T cells. About 280 gigabases of sequencing data and approximately 80 million unique TCR sequences were included in an early release covering about 700 HLA-typed donors. Of the 300 to 450 genotyped donors, approximately 83% fell in the genetic ancestry cluster associated with self-reported Caucasian donors. The study was designed to test whether signatures of past pathogen exposure could be identified by cataloging public T cell receptors. The study used immunosequencing to profile the T cell repertoires of approximately 690 subjects and linked those repertoires to cytomegalovirus serostatus. Along with the approximately 650-subject first cohort, a separate validation cohort of over a hundred different subjects was used. High-throughput TCR immunosequencing, statistical association of individual TCRs with disease status, and machine learning were combined to predict cytomegalovirus infection status. A later analysis re-analyzed previously published TCR beta repertoires from 660 or so donors and added high-resolution HLA genotyping to study TCR occurrence patterns. Rather than drawing on any new phenotypic data, the later analysis identified candidate immune exposures from TCR beta sequences and the way those sequences occurred across donors. In an earlier analysis of about 590 of the donors, high-throughput TCR beta sequencing was used to judge whether each TCR beta V gene segment behaved as functional or pseudogenic. Alongside the repertoire data, information on donor age, sex, ethnicity and CMV serostatus was compiled. In a later genetic analysis, genome-wide SNP genotypes for about 65% of the roughly 670 donors were used, and that subset was treated as a discovery cohort. All discovery cohort repertoires had been generated on a single sequencing platform. HLA typing covered class I and class II loci at four-digit resolution. The number of typed donors differed by locus: 629-630 for A, B, C, DRB1 and DQB1; approximately 520 for DQA1; 606 for DPA1; and some 450 for DPB1. Four to six DR-DQ haplotypes were handled as single units for association and clustering, since linkage in the cohort was strong. Across 398 genotyped donors of the cohort, an average of about 250,000 unique TCR beta nucleotide sequences per donor were sequenced, and approximately 19% of those sequences were non-productive. Summary of the overall study and its limitations: In a later analysis, HLA-associated TCR beta chains were found to be more clonally expanded and to have lower generation probabilities than equally common non-associated chains. The sequencing pipeline was judged likely to have produced a cluster of highly shared sequence variants as a technical artifact. In a later analysis, the rate of TCR association differed among HLA loci, with DRB1 alleles having the most associated TCRs and HLA-C alleles having the fewest. In a later genetic analysis, fewer N-insertions in productive TCRs were reported among donors in an Asian-associated ancestry cluster than the approximately 710-donor mean. Most CMV-associated TCR beta chains appeared to be HLA-restricted in a later analysis, and the HLA associations seemed to be driven largely by CMV exposure. Roughly uniform sequencing depth across donors was assumed in presence/absence analyses, although this assumption may not hold. While some public TCRs were present in many individuals, most TCR sequences turned up only very rarely across donors. Linkage disequilibrium might explain the correlated functional status among segregating V segments, but an unknown experimental factor could not be excluded. According to a later analysis, parvovirus B19, influenza, CMV and Epstein-Barr virus appeared linked to several top co-occurrence clusters. A total of fewer than 200 TCR beta chains were listed by the study as associated with cytomegalovirus. For the cohort, immune exposure information was limited to CMV serostatus. When HLA alleles, especially DR and DQ, strongly co-occurred, attributing TCR associations to individual alleles was difficult. Some IMGT-functional V segments, including TRBV6-2 and TRBV6-3, could not be told apart with the 87-base-pair reads, so those segments were excluded. According to the authors, the approach could potentially be generalized to other disease states and immunological phenotypes. A further reported finding was that TCR beta sequences accurately predicted the HLA-A and HLA-B alleles for most subjects in the first cohort. Cytomegalovirus status was reported to be diagnosed by the classifier with high specificity and sensitivity in both the original and validation cohorts. In this cohort, only TCR beta chains were sequenced, and detectable features were limited by the absence of alpha or paired-chain data. A few of the identified cytomegalovirus-associated TCR beta chains were confirmed in vitro to be specific for cytomegalovirus antigens. Because counts were too low, seventeen rarely observed V segments, including chromosome 9 orphons, were left out of the earlier analysis of several hundred of the donors. In an earlier analysis of around 500 of the donors, most TCR beta V segments appeared in productive rearrangements about 87% or about 30% of the time, broadly matching IMGT annotations. Specific HLA alleles were associated with 16,951 TCR beta sequences at a false discovery rate of 0.05 in a later analysis. Because HLA typing was missing for some donors at each locus, association tests included only the typed subset. A later genetic analysis associated a missense DCLRE1C variant with V-gene and J-gene trimming of TCR beta chains, and an independent cohort replicated the association.

Between the V and J ends, shortened by 4 bases and 0 bases respectively, the junction contains 7 bases. The germline V gene specifies SGHDN as CDR1 and FVKESK as CDR2. From the cysteine up to the phenylalanine, the CDR3 has a length of 13 residues. Only CDR3 DNA remains: 39 bases, in frame from the first base. The protocol used for the library was the immunoSEQ multiplex PCR assay. For the multiplex PCR, a mixture combining 60 forward primers for TCR Vbeta segments and 13 reverse primers for TCR Jbeta segments was used. The CDR3 region of rearranged TCR beta genes was amplified from genomic DNA by a multiplex PCR assay. The Illumina HiSeq System was used to sequence the amplified TCR beta libraries as 87-base-pair reads. From the authors' description of their analysis: Across the roughly 700 repertoires, a later analysis counted 78 million or so unique TCR beta chains, approximately 12 million of which were shared by at least two donors. Raw reads were error-corrected and collapsed into unique sequences with a nearest-neighbor algorithm that merged closely related sequences to remove PCR and sequencing errors. V, D and J gene segments were assigned by aligning CDR3 sequences to IMGT reference sequences. For a sequence to be retained, a match of at least six nucleotides to both a V gene segment and a J gene segment was required. A rearrangement counted as productive if the CDR3 had no stop codons and remained in frame with V and J, and every other rearrangement counted as non-productive. CDR3 was defined according to IMGT convention as the region running from the second conserved V-encoded cysteine to the conserved J-encoded phenylalanine. The earlier analysis of about 560 of the donors excluded any sequence lacking an unambiguous match to a single V gene segment. In an earlier analysis of 450 to 700 of the donors, V segments were called functional above 56.7% productive rearrangements and were called segregating when the between-donor standard deviation exceeded 5%. A statistical classification framework was built for diagnosing cytomegalovirus status from the catalog of TCR beta chain sequences. A later analysis assigned V and J genes by comparing TCR nucleotide sequences with IMGT/GENE-DB human TR gene sequences. Using the TCRdist pipeline, a later analysis assigned CDR3 sequences along with most-parsimonious VDJ recombination scenarios. In a later analysis, each TCR beta chain was defined by its CDR3 amino acid sequence together with its V-gene family, and reads lacking a unique V-gene family were excluded. In a later analysis, approximately 590 highly shared, low-generation-probability nucleotide sequences were removed to address suspected cross-contamination and a sequencing artifact. In a later analysis, a clonal expansion index was calculated for each public chain from normalized within-repertoire ranks of inferred template counts. In a later analysis, generation probabilities were computed with a VDJ recombination model fitted to out-of-frame rearrangements, and the resulting probabilities were checked against IGoR. In a later analysis, hypergeometric tests were used to score TCR-TCR, TCR-HLA and TCR-CMV co-occurrence, with a repertoire-size bias correction applied to TCR pairs. A later analysis estimated false discovery rates by permuting HLA or CMV assignments 20 times. A later analysis grouped co-occurring TCRs with DBSCAN, adding TCRdist sequence similarity when clustering within HLA-allele-positive subsets. For co-occurrence clustering, repertoires with fewer than 30,000 or more than 120,000 public chains were excluded, along with a handful of repertoires with anomalous nucleotide sharing. TCRdb provides this immuneACCESS table in a form limited to in-frame rearrangements. Some clones are lacking; in checked studies, under half of them reflect an unresolved V gene, and why the rest are absent is not known. V and J calls and clone size are those listed in that table; D and trimming were worked out from the DNA. This sample holds 130,000 or so clones; more than 70% were observed only once. The ten largest clonotypes hold around 3.2% of the sample.

Specimen: PBMCs. The chain is assembled from TRBV14 and TRBJ2-7; TRBD1 is possibly the D segment (5 matching bases). The TCR was taken from a man aged 35-49 years in good health and CMV-seronegative. CDR3 region: CASSPGHSYEQYF. The nucleotide sequence is TGTGCCAGCAGCCCCGGACACTCCTACGAGCAGTACTTC.